This T cell receptor (beta chain) was sequenced during a study of blood T cell repertoires in COVID-19. Overall study: T cells, B-cell-depleted T cells, or PBMCs provided the cDNA or gDNA that served as material.

Authors' analysis steps: By means of reference gene primer amplification, nucleated cell counts were estimated. Assay used: immunoSEQ multiplex PCR; TCRdb lists only in-frame clones, some missing. That table furnishes V, J and clone size, whereas the DNA furnished D and trimming. The sample includes about 46,000 clones, around nine tenths of them seen just once. The sequencing input was peripheral blood. The source is a man in his 60s with active or convalescent COVID-19.

This chain's CDR3 is CASSFGAANEKLFF. The CDR3 nucleotides are TGTGCCAGCAGTTTCGGTGCGGCTAATGAAAAACTGTTTTTT. The chain uses TRBV28 and TRBJ1-4; unclear D gene. Trimming shortened V by 3 bases and J by 3 bases, and 8 bases separated the two germline ends. The CDR3 runs to 14 residues. CDR1 and CDR2 from the germline V gene are MDHEN and SYDVKM.